Listed here is a single T cell receptor beta chain. Its target is not known. The CDR3 ends on some other residue instead of the conserved phenylalanine or tryptophan, so this is likely a read error. The limits of the CDR3 on the DNA are not certain, so only TCRdb's listed CDR3 is given. The CDR3 sequence runs 10 residues, both termini included. Germline CDR1 reads MNHNS; CDR2 reads SASEGT. Profiled with immunoSEQ multiplex PCR; TCRdb holds only in-frame clones, not every one. The sample holds nearly 35,000 clones, roughly 90% seen once. The data stem from a study of chemoradiotherapy in HPV16-positive cancers. Study-level information: Functional T-cell assays on a couple of HPV16-positive patients' cells defined candidate HPV-specific clones and common TCR motifs.

The study's findings and limits: HPV-specific T cells were functionally defined from only a couple of HPV16-positive patients. Non-HPV-specific T cells did not expand in tumors during treatment, whereas candidate HPV-specific clones and E7-related motifs did.

This chain connects TRBV6-1 to TRBJ1-1. This sequence was found in a human donor with HPV-associated anogenital cancer. Material: blood, obtained from a patient who underwent chemoradiotherapy. This chain's CDR3 is CASSDGSPPL.